This TCR beta chain stems from a study of T cell repertoires in cytomegalovirus infection. About the study: Indications came from public TCR beta signatures; they pointed to CMV infection and to a matching HLA type.

Regarding the study as a whole: There were carriers of CMV plus the relevant HLA, and cumulative public TCR beta family frequency identified them. CMV-specific HLA-C-restricted TCR beta clonotypes dominated the ex vivo response.

On this clonotype: Its antigen is not known.

MiXCR, applied by TCRdb to the reads, yields one record per CDR3 protein. The data contain more than 350,000 distinct CDR3 sequences, roughly a third of them singletons. The CDR3 has 13 amino acids. Trimming cost V 7 bases and J 3 bases; bases outside gene matches: 3. Germline assignment: CDR1 KGHDR and CDR2 SFDVKD. The chain is built from TRBV24-1 and TRBJ1-1, with 8 positions matching TRBD1. Source material: PBMCs. This TCR was recovered from a human donor in good health (CMV status not recorded). Some clones in this sample may be carry-over from other donors' samples. CDR3 sequence (DNA): TGTGCCACCAGCCAGGGACAGGACACTGAAGCTTTCTTT. Amino acid sequence: CATSQGQDTEAFF.